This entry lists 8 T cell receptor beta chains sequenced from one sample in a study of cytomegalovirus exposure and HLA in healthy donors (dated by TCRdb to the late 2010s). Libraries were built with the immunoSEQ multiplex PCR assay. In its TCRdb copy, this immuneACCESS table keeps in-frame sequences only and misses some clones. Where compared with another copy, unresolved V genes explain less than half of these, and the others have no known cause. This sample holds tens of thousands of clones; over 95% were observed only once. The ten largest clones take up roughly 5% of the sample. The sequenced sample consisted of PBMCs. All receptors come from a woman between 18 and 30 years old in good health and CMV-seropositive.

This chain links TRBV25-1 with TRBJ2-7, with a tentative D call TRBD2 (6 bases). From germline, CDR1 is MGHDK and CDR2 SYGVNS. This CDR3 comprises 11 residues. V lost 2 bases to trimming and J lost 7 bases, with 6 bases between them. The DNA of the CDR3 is TGTGCCAGCAGTGAACGGGGGGAGCAGTACTTC. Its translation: CASSERGEQYF.

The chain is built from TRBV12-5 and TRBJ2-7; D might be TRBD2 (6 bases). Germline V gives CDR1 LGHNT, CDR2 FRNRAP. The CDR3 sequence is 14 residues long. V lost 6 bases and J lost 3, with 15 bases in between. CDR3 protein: CASGPPGEIYEQYF. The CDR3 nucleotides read TGTGCTAGTGGCCCGCCGGGAGAGATCTACGAGCAGTACTTC.

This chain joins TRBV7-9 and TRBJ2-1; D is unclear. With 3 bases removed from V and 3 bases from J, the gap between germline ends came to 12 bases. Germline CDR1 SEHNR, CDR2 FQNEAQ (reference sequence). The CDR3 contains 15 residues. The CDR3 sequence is CASSFGKPNYNEQFF. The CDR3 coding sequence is TGTGCCAGCAGCTTTGGCAAACCGAACTACAATGAGCAGTTCTTC. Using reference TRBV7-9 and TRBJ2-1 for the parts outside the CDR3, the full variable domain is DTGVSQNPRHKITKRGQNVTFRCDPISEHNRLYWYRQTLGQGPEFLTYFQNEAQLEKSRLLSDRFSAERPKGSFSTLEIQRTEQGDSAMYLCASSFGKPNYNEQFFGPGTRLTVL.

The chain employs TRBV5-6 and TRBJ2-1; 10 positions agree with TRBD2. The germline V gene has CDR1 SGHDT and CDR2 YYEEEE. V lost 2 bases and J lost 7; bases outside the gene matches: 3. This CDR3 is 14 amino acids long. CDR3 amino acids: CASSLPSGRNEQFF. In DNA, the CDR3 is TGTGCCAGCAGCTTACCTAGCGGGAGAAATGAGCAGTTCTTC.

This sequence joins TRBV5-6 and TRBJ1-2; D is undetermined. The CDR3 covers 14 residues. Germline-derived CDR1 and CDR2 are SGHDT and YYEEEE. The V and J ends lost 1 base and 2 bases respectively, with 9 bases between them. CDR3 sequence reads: CASSLSGTNYGYTF. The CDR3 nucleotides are TGTGCCAGCAGCTTGTCAGGTACCAACTATGGCTACACCTTC.

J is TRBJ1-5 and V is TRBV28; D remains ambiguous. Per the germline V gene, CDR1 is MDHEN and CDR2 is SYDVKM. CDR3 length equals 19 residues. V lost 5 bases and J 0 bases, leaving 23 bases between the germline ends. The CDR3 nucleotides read TGTGCCAGCAGTCCCGCTATTGACCCCGGGATGTATAGCAATCAGCCCCAGCATTTT. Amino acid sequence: CASSPAIDPGMYSNQPQHF.

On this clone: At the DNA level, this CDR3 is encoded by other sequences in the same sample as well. The CDR3 spells CASSPGGNEQFF. As DNA, the CDR3 is TGTGCCAGCTCACCAGGGGGGAATGAGCAGTTCTTC. V and J are TRBV18 and TRBJ2-1; D may be TRBD2 (6 bases). CDR3 length: 12 amino acids. Per the germline V gene, CDR1 is KGHSH and CDR2 is LQKENI. The V end lost 2 bases, the J end lost 7 bases, and 6 bases lay between the germline ends.

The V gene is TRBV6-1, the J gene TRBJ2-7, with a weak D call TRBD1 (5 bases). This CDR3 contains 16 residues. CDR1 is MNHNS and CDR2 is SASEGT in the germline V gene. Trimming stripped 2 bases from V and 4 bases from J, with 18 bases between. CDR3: CASSEKSPGPEYEQYF. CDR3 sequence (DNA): TGTGCCAGCAGTGAAAAGTCGCCAGGGCCAGAGTACGAGCAGTACTTC.